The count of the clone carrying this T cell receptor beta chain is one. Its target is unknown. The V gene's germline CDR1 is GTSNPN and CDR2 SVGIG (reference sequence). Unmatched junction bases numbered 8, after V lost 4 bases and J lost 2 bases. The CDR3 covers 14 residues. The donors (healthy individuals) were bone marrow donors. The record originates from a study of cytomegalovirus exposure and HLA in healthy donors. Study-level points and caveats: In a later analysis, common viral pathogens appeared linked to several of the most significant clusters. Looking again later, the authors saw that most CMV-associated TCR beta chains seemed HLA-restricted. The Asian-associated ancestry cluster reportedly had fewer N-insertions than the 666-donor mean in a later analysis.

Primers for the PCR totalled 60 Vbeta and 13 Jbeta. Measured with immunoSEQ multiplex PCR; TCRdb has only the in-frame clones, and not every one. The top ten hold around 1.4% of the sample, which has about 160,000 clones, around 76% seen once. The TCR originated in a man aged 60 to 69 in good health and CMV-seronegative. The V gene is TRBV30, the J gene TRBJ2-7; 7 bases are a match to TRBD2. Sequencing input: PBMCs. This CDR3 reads CAWNPGGRPYEQYF. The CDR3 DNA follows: TGTGCCTGGAACCCGGGAGGCCGGCCCTACGAGCAGTACTTC.